These 10 T cell receptor beta chains originate from one sample sequenced in a study of CD8+CD57+ T cells in acquired aplastic anemia. All sequencing subjects had displayed CD8+CD57+ cell expansion on flow cytometry. Template material for TCR beta VDJ and CDR3 profiling consisted of genomic DNA. TCRdb ran MiXCR on the reads and lists one entry per CDR3 protein. The profile covers approximately 180,000 distinct CDR3 sequences, with less than 60% appearing a single time and roughly 2% taken by the ten largest. The sequenced sample consisted of sorted CD4+, CD8+, or CD8+CD57+ T cells (not recorded which) from PBMCs. The receptors stem from a human donor with aplastic anemia.

This clonotype appeared a single time. This chain joins TRBV7-8 and TRBJ2-7; D remains ambiguous. The CDR3 sequence is 14 residues long. The germline gives CDR1 SGHVS, CDR2 FQNEAQ. The germline V and J ends were trimmed by 0 bases and 3 bases, with 9 bases remaining between them. In nucleotides, the CDR3 is TGTGCCAGCAGCTTAGCCGGATTACTCTACGAGCAGTACTTC. Translating gives CASSLAGLLYEQYF.

The CDR3 nucleotides are TGCAGTGCTATTGGCCTAGCGGTGCAAGAGACCCAGTACTTC. Translation gives CSAIGLAVQETQYF. This rearrangement joins TRBV20-1 to TRBJ2-5; 7 nucleotides line up with TRBD2. The germline V gene has CDR1 DFQATT and CDR2 SNEGSKA (reference sequence). The CDR3 contains 14 residues. V trimming: 4 bases; J trimming: 2 bases; junction bases outside the gene matches: 7.

The rearrangement uses TRBV10-2 and TRBJ2-2; D gene uncertain. V was shortened by 6 bases and J by 4 bases, with 9 bases between the two germline ends. CDR3 length equals 13 residues. CDR1 is WSHSY and CDR2 is SAAADI in the germline V gene. The CDR3 coding sequence is TGCGCCAGCAGCGACTGGAGCACCGGGGAGCTGTTTTTT. Translation: CASSDWSTGELFF.

This clonotype was observed many times. This rearrangement joins TRBV4-1 to TRBJ1-5, with D possibly being TRBD1 (6 bases). V lost 0 bases to trimming and J lost 6 bases, with 12 bases between them. Germline V gene data show CDR1 as MGHRA and CDR2 as YSYEKL. The CDR3 totals 15 residues. CDR3 residues: CASSQDGGDGQPQHF. DNA of the CDR3: TGCGCCAGCAGCCAAGATGGGGGCGACGGTCAGCCCCAGCATTTT.

The rearrangement joins TRBV10-3 to TRBJ1-2; TRBD1 matches at 9 bases. J was trimmed by 4 bases and V by 3 bases; bases with no gene match: 6. CDR1 and CDR2 (germline): ENHRY, SYGVKD. The CDR3 length is 15 residues. The CDR3 sequence is CAISDLTGGGYGYTF. The CDR3 coding sequence is TGTGCCATCAGTGACCTCACAGGGGGCGGCTATGGCTACACCTTC.

Note on this clonotype: One end of the junction varies from germline; a read error may be responsible. The chain combines TRBV7-3 with TRBJ2-7, with TRBD1 identical over 7 bases. The CDR3 consists of 12 residues. Germline V gives CDR1 SGHTA, CDR2 FQGTGA. The CDR3 bases are TGCGCCAGCAGCCCAGACAGGGTCGAGCAGTACTTC. As protein: CASSPDRVEQYF. The full variable domain, in which reference TRBV7-3 and TRBJ2-7 provide the parts outside the CDR3, is GAGVSQTPSNKVTEKGKYVELRCDPISGHTALYWYRQSLGQGPEFLIYFQGTGAADDSGLPNDRFFAVRPEGSVSTLKIQRTERGDSAVYLCASSPDRVEQYFGPGTRLTVT.

The V gene is TRBV24-1, the J gene TRBJ1-2; 8 bases map to TRBD1. J lost 6 bases, V lost 8 bases, and 4 bases had no gene match. The germline V gene has CDR1 KGHDR and CDR2 SFDVKD. This CDR3 spans 12 amino acids. The CDR3 DNA sequence: TGTGCCACCATAGGGACAGGTGATGGCTACACCTTC. Its protein is CATIGTGDGYTF.

This clonotype was recorded at least ten times. The chain carries TRBV5-1 and TRBJ2-5, with D possibly being TRBD1 or TRBD2 (5 bases each). Germline lookup yields CDR1 SGHRS and CDR2 YFSETQ. The length of the CDR3 is 16 residues. Trimming cost V 4 bases and J 3 bases, with 19 bases left between them. CDR3 in amino acids: CASSRAEGDAKETQYF. The CDR3 DNA follows: TGCGCCAGCAGCCGAGCGGAAGGGGACGCCAAAGAGACCCAGTACTTC.

This clonotype has ten or more counts. The J gene is TRBJ2-3, the V gene TRBV10-1; D not resolved. The CDR3 is made up of 15 amino acids. Germline CDR1 reads WNHNN; CDR2 reads SYGVQD (reference sequence). The V end was cut by 2 bases, the J end by 2 bases, with 11 bases between. As DNA, the CDR3 is TGCGCCAGCAGTGAGACAAGGACCTCCACAGATACGCAGTATTTT. Protein sequence: CASSETRTSTDTQYF.

The rearrangement joins TRBV9 to TRBJ2-5, with 13 bases lining up with TRBD2. V shed 5 bases and J 9 bases; nucleotides not matched to a gene: 10. The CDR3 totals 15 residues. Per the germline V gene, CDR1 is SGDLS and CDR2 is YYNGEE. The CDR3 loop reads CASSDRGLAGRPQYF. The CDR3 nucleotides read TGTGCCAGCAGTGACAGGGGACTAGCGGGACGGCCCCAGTACTTC. The full variable domain, rest sourced from reference TRBV9 and TRBJ2-5, is DSGVTQTPKHLITATGQRVTLRCSPRSGDLSVYWYQQSLDQGLQFLIQYYNGEERAKGNILERFSAQQFPDLHSELNLSSLELGDSALYFCASSDRGLAGRPQYFGPGTRLLVL.